This T cell receptor (beta chain) was retrieved from a study of T cell responses to AZD1222 COVID-19 vaccine. Study information: Pooling of second doses given at about 4 or about 12 weeks was done. Overall study results and limits: Regions 160-218 and 743-854 dominated among vaccine-associated CD4 TCRs spanning spike. Donors were largely white British and mainly female; clonal diversity was possibly underestimated.

This clone came up a few times. Antigen unknown. V was trimmed by 6 bases and J by 2 bases, leaving 9 bases between them. There are 13 residues in the CDR3. CDR1 and CDR2 from the germline V gene are MNHEY and SVGAGI. Libraries were prepared by immunoSEQ multiplex PCR; TCRdb keeps only in-frame clonotypes and omits some of them. The sample lists 100,000 or so clones, 70% to 90% occurring once. The receptor was derived from an adult in good health. V and J are TRBV6-5 and TRBJ2-3, with D maybe TRBD2 (5 bases). The sample was peripheral blood, taken on day 0 of AZD1222 vaccination. CDR3 coding DNA: TGTGCCAGCAGGTGGGGAGACACAGATACGCAGTATTTT. It is translated as CASRWGDTDTQYF.